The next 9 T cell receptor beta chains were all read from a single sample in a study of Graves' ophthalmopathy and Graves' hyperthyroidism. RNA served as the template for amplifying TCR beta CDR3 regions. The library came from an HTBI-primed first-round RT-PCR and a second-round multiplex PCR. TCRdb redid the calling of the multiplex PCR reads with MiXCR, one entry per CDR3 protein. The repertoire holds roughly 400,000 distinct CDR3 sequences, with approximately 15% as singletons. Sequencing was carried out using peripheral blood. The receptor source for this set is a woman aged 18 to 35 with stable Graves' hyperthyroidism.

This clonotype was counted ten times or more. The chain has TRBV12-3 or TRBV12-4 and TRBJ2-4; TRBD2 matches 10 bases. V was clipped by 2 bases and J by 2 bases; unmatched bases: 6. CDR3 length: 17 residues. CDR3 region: CASSLRLAGASKNIQYF. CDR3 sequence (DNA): TGTGCCAGCAGTTTACGCCTAGCGGGGGCCTCCAAAAACATTCAGTACTTC.

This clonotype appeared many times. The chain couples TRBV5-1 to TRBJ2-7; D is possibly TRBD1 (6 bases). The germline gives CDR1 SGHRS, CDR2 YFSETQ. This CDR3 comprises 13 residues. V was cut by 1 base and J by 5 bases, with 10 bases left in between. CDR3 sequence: CASSLQGRDEQYF. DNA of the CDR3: TGCGCCAGCAGCTTGCAGGGGAGAGACGAGCAGTACTTC.

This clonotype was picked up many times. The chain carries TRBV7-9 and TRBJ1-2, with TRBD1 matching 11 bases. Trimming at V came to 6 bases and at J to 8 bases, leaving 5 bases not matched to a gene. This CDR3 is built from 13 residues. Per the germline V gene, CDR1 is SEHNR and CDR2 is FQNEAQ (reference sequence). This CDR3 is CASRGTGGSGYTF. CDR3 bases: TGTGCCAGCAGGGGGACAGGGGGAAGCGGCTACACCTTC.

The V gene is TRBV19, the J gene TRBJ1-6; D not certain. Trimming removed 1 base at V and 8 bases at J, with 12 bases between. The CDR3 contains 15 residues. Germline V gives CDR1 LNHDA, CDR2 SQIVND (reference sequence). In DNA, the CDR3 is TGTGCCAGTAGTATAGGGCGGATTCCCGATTCACCCCTCCACTTT. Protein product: CASSIGRIPDSPLHF.

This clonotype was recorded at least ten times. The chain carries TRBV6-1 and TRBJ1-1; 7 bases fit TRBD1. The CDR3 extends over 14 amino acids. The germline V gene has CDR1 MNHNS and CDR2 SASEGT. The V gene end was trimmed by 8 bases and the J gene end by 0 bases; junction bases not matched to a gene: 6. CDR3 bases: TGTGCCAGCTCCAGGGGGACCATGAACACTGAAGCTTTCTTT. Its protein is CASSRGTMNTEAFF.

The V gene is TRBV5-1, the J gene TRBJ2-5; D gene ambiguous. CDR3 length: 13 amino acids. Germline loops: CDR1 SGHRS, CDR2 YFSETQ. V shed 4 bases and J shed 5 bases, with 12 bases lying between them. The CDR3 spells CASSQDNLETQYF. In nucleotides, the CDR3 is TGCGCCAGCAGCCAAGACAACCTCGAGACCCAGTACTTC.

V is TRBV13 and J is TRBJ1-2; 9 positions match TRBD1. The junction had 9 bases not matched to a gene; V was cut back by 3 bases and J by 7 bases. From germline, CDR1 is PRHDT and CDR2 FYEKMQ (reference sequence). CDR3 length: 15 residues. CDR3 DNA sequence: TGTGCCAGCAGCTTTACAGGGGGCGCATCTCGTGGCTACACCTTC. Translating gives CASSFTGGASRGYTF.

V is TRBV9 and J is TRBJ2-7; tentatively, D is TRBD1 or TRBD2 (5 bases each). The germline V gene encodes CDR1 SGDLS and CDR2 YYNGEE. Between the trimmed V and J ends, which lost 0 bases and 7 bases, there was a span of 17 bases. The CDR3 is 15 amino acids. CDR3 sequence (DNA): TGTGCCAGCAGCGTAGAGGCTAGCAGGGTTGTAGAGCAGTACTTC. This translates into CASSVEASRVVEQYF. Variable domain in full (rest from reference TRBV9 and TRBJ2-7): DSGVTQTPKHLITATGQRVTLRCSPRSGDLSVYWYQQSLDQGLQFLIQYYNGEERAKGNILERFSAQQFPDLHSELNLSSLELGDSALYFCASSVEASRVVEQYFGPGTRLTVT.

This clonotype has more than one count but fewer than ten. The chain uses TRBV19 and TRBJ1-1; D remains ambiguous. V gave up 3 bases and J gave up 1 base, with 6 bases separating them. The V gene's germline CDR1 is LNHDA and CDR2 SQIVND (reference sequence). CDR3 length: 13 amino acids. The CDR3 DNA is TGTGCCAGTAGTATCCAAGAGAACACTGAAGCTTTCTTT. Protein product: CASSIQENTEAFF.